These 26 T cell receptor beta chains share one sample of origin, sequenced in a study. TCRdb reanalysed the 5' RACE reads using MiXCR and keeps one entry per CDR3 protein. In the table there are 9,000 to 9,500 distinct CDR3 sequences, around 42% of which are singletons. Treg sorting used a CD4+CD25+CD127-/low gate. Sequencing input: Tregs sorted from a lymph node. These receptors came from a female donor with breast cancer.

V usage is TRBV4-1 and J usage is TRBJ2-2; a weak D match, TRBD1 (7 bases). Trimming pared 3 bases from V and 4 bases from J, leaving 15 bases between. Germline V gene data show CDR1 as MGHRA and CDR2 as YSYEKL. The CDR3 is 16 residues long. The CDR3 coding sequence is TGCGCCAGCAGCCATGGACAGGCGGGGAGCACCGGGGAGCTGTTTTTT. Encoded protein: CASSHGQAGSTGELFF.

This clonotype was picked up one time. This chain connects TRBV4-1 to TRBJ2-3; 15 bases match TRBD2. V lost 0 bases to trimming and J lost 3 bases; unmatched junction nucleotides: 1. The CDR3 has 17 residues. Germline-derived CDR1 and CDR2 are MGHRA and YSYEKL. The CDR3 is CASSQDGLAGGTDTQYF. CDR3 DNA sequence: TGCGCCAGCAGCCAAGACGGACTAGCGGGGGGGACAGATACGCAGTATTTT.

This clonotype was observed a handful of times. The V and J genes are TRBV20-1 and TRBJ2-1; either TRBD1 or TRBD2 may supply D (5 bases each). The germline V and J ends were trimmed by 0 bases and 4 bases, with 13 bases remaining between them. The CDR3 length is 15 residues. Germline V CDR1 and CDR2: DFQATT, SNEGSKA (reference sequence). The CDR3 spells CSARDRTRTYNEQFF. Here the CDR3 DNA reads TGCAGTGCTAGAGATAGGACACGGACTTACAATGAGCAGTTCTTC.

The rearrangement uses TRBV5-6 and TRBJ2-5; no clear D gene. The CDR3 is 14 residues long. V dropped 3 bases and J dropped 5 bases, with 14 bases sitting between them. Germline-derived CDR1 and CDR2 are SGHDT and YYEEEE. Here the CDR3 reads CASSSDQWKETQYF. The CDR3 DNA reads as TGTGCCAGCAGCTCGGACCAATGGAAGGAGACCCAGTACTTC.

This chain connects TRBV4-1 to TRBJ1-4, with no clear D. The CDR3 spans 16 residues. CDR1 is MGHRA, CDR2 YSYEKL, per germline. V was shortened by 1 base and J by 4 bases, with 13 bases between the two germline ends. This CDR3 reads CASSQGVAQINEKLFF. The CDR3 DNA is TGCGCCAGCAGCCAAGGTGTCGCGCAGATTAATGAAAAACTGTTTTTT.

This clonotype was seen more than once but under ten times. CDR3 amino acids: CSARSGAGANTEAFF. The CDR3 DNA follows: TGCAGTGCTAGAAGTGGTGCAGGGGCGAACACTGAAGCTTTCTTT. This rearrangement joins TRBV20-1 to TRBJ1-1; a weak D match, TRBD1 (6 bases). Trimming shortened V by 2 bases and J by 1 base, and 14 bases separated the two germline ends. This CDR3 has 15 residues. The V gene's germline CDR1 is DFQATT and CDR2 SNEGSKA (reference sequence).

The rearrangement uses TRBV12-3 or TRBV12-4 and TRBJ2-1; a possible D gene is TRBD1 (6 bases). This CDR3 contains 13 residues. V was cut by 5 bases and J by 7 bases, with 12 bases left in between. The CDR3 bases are TGTGCCAGCAGTCCTCTACAGGGAAATGAGCAGTTCTTC. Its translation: CASSPLQGNEQFF.

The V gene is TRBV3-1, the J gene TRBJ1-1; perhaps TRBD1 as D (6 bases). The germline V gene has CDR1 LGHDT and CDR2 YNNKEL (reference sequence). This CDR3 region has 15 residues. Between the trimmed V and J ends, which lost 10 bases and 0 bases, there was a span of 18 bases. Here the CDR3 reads CATSGYRDLNTEAFF. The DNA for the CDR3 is TGTGCCACCTCAGGCTACAGGGACCTGAACACTGAAGCTTTCTTT.

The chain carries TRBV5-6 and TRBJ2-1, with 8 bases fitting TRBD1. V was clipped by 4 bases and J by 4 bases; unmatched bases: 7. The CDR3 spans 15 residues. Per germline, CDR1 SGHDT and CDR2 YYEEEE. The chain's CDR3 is CASSQDRGPYNEQFF. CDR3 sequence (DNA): TGTGCCAGCAGCCAAGACAGGGGACCTTACAATGAGCAGTTCTTC.

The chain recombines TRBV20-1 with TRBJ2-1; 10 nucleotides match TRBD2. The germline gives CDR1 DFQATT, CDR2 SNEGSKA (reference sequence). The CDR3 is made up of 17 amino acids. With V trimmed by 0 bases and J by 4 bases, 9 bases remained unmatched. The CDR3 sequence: CSARDWALAGVYNEQFF. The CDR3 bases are TGCAGTGCTAGAGATTGGGCCCTAGCGGGAGTTTACAATGAGCAGTTCTTC.

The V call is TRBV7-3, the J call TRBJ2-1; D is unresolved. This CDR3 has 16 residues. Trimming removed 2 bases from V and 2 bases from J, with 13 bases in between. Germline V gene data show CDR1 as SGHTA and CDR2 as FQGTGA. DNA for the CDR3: TGTGCCAGCAGCTTAGGACCCGTAGGCCCCTACAATGAGCAGTTCTTC. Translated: CASSLGPVGPYNEQFF. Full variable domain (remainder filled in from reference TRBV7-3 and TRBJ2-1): GAGVSQTPSNKVTEKGKYVELRCDPISGHTALYWYRQSLGQGPEFLIYFQGTGAADDSGLPNDRFFAVRPEGSVSTLKIQRTERGDSAVYLCASSLGPVGPYNEQFFGPGTRLTVL.

The CDR3 DNA is TGCAGTGCTAGAGATCACGAAACGGGACTAGCGGGAGGGGCTGCGTACAATGAGCAGTTCTTC. Protein product: CSARDHETGLAGGAAYNEQFF. The rearrangement uses TRBV20-1 and TRBJ2-1; 16 bases are shared with TRBD2. Germline V gene sequence: CDR1 DFQATT, CDR2 SNEGSKA (reference sequence). The CDR3 contains 21 residues. Losses at the gene ends were 0 bases for V and 4 bases for J; bases not matched to a gene: 15.

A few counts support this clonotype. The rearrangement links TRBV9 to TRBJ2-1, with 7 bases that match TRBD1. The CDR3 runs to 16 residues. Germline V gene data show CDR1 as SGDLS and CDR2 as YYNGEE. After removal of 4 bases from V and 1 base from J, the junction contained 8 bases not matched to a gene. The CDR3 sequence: CASSPSSTGSYNEQFF. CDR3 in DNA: TGTGCCAGCAGCCCTTCATCGACAGGGTCCTACAATGAGCAGTTCTTC.

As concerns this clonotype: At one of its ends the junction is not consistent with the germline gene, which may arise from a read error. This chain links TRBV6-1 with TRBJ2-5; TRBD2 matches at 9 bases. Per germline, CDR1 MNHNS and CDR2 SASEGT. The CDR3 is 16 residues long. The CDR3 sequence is CASSDWLAGAGETQYF. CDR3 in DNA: TGTGCTAGCAGTGATTGGTTAGCGGGAGCCGGGGAGACCCAGTACTTC.

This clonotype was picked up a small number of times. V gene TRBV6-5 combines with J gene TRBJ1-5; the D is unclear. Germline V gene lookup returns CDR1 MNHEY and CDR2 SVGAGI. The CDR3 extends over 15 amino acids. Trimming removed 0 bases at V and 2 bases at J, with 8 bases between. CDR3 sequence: CASSYSARGNQPQHF. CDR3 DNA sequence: TGTGCCAGCAGTTACTCGGCGCGGGGCAATCAGCCCCAGCATTTT.

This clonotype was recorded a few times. CDR3 residues: CASSWGVTADSSYNEQFF. DNA of the CDR3: TGTGCCAGCAGCTGGGGAGTTACGGCGGATAGCTCCTACAATGAGCAGTTCTTC. The chain employs TRBV6-5 and TRBJ2-1, with D possibly TRBD2 on 5 matching bases. Trimming removed 6 bases at V and 0 bases at J, with 21 bases between. The CDR3 loop spans 18 amino acids. Germline lookup yields CDR1 MNHEY and CDR2 SVGAGI.

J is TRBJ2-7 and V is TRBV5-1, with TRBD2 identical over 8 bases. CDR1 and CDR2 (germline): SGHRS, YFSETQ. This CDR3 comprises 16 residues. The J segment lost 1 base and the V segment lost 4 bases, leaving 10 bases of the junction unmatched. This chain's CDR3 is CASSTSGGGPSYEQYF. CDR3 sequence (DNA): TGCGCCAGCAGCACGTCCGGCGGGGGGCCTTCCTACGAGCAGTACTTC.

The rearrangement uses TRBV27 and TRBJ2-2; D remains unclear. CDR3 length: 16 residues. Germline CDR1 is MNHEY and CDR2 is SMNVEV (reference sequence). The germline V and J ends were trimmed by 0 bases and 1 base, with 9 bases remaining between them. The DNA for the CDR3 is TGTGCCAGCAGTTTATCACCGCAGAGGAACACCGGGGAGCTGTTTTTT. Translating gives CASSLSPQRNTGELFF.

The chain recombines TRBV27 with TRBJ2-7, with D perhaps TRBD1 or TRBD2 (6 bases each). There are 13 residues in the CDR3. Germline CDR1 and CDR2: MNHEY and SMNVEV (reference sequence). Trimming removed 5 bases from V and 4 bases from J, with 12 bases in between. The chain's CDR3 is CASSRGPLYEQYF. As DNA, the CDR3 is TGTGCCAGCAGTCGGGGGCCGCTGTACGAGCAGTACTTC.

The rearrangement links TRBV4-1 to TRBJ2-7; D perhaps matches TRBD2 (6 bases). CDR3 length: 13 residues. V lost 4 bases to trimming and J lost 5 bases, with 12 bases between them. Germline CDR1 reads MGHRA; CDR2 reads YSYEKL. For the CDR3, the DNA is TGCGCCAGCAGCCCCCGGCGGGGAGACGAGCAGTACTTC. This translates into CASSPRRGDEQYF.

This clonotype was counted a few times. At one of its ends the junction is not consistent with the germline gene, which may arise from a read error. The CDR3 coding sequence is TGCAGTGCTGGGGAGGCAGCGGGGGGCACGGATACGCAGTATTTT. It translates to CSAGEAAGGTDTQYF. V usage is TRBV20-1 and J usage is TRBJ2-3; 9 nucleotides agree with TRBD2. CDR1 is DFQATT, CDR2 SNEGSKA, per germline (reference sequence). The CDR3 length is 15 residues.

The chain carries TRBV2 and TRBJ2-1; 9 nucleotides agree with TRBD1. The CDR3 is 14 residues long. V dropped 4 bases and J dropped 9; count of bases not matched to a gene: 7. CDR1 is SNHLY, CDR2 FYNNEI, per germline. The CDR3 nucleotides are TGTGCCAGCAGTGCCGGACAGGGGCAAATTGAGCAGTTCTTC. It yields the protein CASSAGQGQIEQFF.

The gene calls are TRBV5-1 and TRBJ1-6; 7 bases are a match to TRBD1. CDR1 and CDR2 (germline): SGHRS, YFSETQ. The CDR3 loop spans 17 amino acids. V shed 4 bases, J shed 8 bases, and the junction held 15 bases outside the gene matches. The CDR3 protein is CASSQRGDSGLDSPLHF. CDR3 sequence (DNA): TGCGCCAGCAGCCAACGGGGGGACAGCGGATTGGATTCACCCCTCCACTTT.

CDR3 sequence reads: CASSRGESGTEAFF. CDR3 in DNA: TGCGCCAGCAGCAGAGGGGAGTCGGGCACTGAAGCTTTCTTT. V usage is TRBV5-1 and J usage is TRBJ1-1, with D perhaps matching TRBD1 (5 bases). This CDR3 has 14 amino acids. The V gene lost 4 bases and the J gene lost 4 bases, with 14 bases spanning the gap. Germline V gives CDR1 SGHRS, CDR2 YFSETQ. The full variable domain, completed using reference TRBV5-1 and TRBJ1-1, is KAGVTQTPRYLIKTRGQQVTLSCSPISGHRSVSWYQQTPGQGLQFLFEYFSETQRNKGNFPGRFSGRQFSNSRSEMNVSTLELGDSALYLCASSRGESGTEAFFGQGTRLTVV.

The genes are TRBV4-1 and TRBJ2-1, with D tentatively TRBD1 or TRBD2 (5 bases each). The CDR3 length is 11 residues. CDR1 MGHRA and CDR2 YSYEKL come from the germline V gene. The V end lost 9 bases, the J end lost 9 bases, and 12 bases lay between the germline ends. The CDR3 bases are TGCGCCAGTGACACAGGAGGTGAGCAGTTCTTC. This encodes CASDTGGEQFF.

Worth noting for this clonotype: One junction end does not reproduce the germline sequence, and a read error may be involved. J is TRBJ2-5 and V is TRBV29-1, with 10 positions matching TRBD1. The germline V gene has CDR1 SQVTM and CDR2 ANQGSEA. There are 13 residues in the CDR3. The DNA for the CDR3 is TGTGCCTGGCGGGACAGGGGCCAAGGGACCCAGTACTTC. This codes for CAWRDRGQGTQYF.